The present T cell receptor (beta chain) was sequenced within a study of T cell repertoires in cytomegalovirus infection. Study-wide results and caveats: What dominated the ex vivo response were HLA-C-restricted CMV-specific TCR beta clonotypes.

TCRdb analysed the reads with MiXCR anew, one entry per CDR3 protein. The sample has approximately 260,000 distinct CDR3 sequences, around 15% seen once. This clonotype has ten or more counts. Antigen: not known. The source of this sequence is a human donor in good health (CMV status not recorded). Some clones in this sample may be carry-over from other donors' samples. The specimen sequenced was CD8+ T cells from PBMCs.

DNA for the CDR3: TGTGCCAGCAGCTTAGCTGTCACCCAAGAGACCCAGTACTTC. This codes for CASSLAVTQETQYF. The chain has TRBV7-9 and TRBJ2-5; D unclear. CDR3 length: 14 residues. Germline CDR1 reads SEHNR; CDR2 reads FQNEAQ (reference sequence). Trimming cost V 0 bases and J 1 base, with 6 bases left between them.